This T cell receptor (beta chain) was retrieved from a study of control samples from healthy donors and cancer patients. Trimming shortened V by 4 bases and J by 3 bases, and 15 bases separated the two germline ends. The germline V gene encodes CDR1 SGHRS and CDR2 YFSETQ. This CDR3 contains 15 residues. The repertoire was sequenced with immunoSEQ multiplex PCR; TCRdb's copy has only in-frame clones and lacks some. The table lists roughly 120,000 clones, 90% of them singletons. Sequences were obtained from blood. The receptor was isolated from a human donor in good health. The donor label of this sample is uncertain. The gene calls are TRBV5-1 and TRBJ2-3; D ambiguous. This CDR3 reads CASSALTLGTDTQYF. CDR3 bases: TGCGCCAGCAGCGCCCTTACTCTAGGGACAGATACGCAGTATTTT.